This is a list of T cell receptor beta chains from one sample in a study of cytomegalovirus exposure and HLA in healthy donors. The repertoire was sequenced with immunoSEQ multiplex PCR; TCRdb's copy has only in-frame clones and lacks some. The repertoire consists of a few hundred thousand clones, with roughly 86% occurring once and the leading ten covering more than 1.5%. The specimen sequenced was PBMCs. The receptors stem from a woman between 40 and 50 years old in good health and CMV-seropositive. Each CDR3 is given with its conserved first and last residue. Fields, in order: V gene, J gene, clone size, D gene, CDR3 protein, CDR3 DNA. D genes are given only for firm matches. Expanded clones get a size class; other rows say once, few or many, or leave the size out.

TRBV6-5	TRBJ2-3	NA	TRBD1	CASIRQGGNTDTQYF	TGTGCCAGCATTAGACAGGGGGGGAACACAGATACGCAGTATTTT
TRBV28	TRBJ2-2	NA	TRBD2	CASSTSGYTGELFF	TGTGCCAGCAGTACTAGCGGATACACCGGGGAGCTGTTTTTT
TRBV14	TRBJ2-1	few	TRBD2	CASSQTRTSGSHEQFF	TGTGCCAGCAGCCAAACGAGGACTAGCGGGAGCCATGAGCAGTTCTTC
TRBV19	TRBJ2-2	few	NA	CASSISGVNTGELFF	TGTGCCAGTAGTATATCAGGGGTGAACACCGGGGAGCTGTTTTTT
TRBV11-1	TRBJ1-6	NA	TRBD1	CASSSTGGAYNSPLHF	TGTGCCAGCAGCTCTACAGGGGGAGCCTATAATTCACCCCTCCACTTT
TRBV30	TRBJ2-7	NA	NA	CAWSVGYEQYF	TGTGCCTGGAGTGTCGGGTACGAGCAGTACTTC
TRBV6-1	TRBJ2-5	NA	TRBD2	CASSVAGGPIETQYF	TGTGCCAGCAGTGTAGCGGGAGGGCCTATAGAGACCCAGTACTTC
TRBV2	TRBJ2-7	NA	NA	CASSRVYEQYF	TGTGCCAGCTCTCGGGTGTACGAGCAGTACTTC
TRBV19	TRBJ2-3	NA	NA	CASSYLASTDTQYF	TGTGCCAGTAGTTACCTAGCTAGCACAGATACGCAGTATTTT
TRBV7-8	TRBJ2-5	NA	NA	CASSLMGAAGETQYF	TGTGCCAGCAGCTTAATGGGGGCCGCAGGGGAGACCCAGTACTTC
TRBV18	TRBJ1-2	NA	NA	CASSARQEGHVDGYTF	TGTGCCAGCTCCGCGCGCCAGGAAGGACATGTGGATGGCTACACCTTC
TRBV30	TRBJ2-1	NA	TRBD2	CAWSGGLAGEQFF	TGTGCCTGGAGTGGTGGACTAGCGGGAGAGCAGTTCTTC
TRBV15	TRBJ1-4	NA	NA	CATSRDRGEKLFF	TGTGCCACCAGCAGAGACAGGGGTGAAAAACTGTTTTTT
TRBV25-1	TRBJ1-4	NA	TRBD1	CASSERTGGKINEKLFF	TGTGCCAGCAGTGAACGGACAGGGGGGAAGATTAATGAAAAACTGTTTTTT
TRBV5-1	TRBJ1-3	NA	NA	CASSPGGARSGNTIYF	TGCGCCAGCAGTCCGGGGGGGGCCCGCTCTGGAAACACCATATATTTT
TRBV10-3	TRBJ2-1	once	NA	CAISEPVTNEQFF	TGTGCCATCAGTGAGCCCGTCACAAATGAGCAGTTCTTC
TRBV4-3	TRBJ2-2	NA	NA	CASSQTPGRRTGELFF	TGCGCCAGCAGCCAAACCCCGGGAAGGCGAACCGGGGAGCTGTTTTTT
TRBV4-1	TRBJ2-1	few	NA	CASSQTGTQAYNEQFF	TGCGCCAGCAGCCAAACCGGGACTCAAGCCTACAATGAGCAGTTCTTC
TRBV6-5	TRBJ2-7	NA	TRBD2	CASTAGTSLREQYF	TGTGCCAGCACCGCCGGGACTAGTCTGAGGGAGCAGTACTTC
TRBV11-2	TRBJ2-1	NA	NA	CASSLGGKRRYNEQFF	TGTGCCAGCAGCTTAGGTGGCAAGCGACGCTACAATGAGCAGTTCTTC
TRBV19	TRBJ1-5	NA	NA	CASSMSSYSNQPQHF	TGTGCCAGTAGTATGAGTTCCTATAGCAATCAGCCCCAGCATTTT
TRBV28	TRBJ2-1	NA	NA	CASSRQGGWYNEQFF	TGTGCCAGCAGTAGACAGGGAGGATGGTACAATGAGCAGTTCTTC
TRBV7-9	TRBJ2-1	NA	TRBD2	CASSRDSGTGGNEQFF	TGTGCCAGCAGCCGCGATAGCGGGACTGGGGGCAATGAGCAGTTCTTC
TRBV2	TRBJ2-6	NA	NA	CASSARESGANVLTF	TGTGCCAGCAGCGCCAGGGAATCTGGGGCCAACGTCCTGACTTTC
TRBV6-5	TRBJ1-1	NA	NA	CASSYGRNTEAFF	TGTGCCAGCAGTTACGGTAGGAACACTGAAGCTTTCTTT
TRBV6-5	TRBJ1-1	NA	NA	CASSVDRLPVSEAFF	TGTGCCAGCAGTGTAGACAGGTTGCCGGTGTCTGAAGCTTTCTTT
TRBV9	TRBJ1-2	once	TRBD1	CASSVTTGGSYGYTF	TGTGCCAGCAGCGTGACGACAGGGGGTAGCTATGGCTACACCTTC
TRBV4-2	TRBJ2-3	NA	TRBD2	CASSQDASGRGPSTDTQYF	TGTGCCAGCAGCCAAGATGCTAGCGGGAGGGGCCCTAGCACAGATACGCAGTATTTT
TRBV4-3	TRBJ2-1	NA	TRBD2	CASSQVWTSAGNNEQFF	TGCGCCAGCAGCCAAGTATGGACTAGCGCGGGCAACAATGAGCAGTTCTTC
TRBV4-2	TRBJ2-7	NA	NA	CASSPQRVGEQYF	TGTGCCAGCAGCCCCCAGCGGGTCGGGGAGCAGTACTTC
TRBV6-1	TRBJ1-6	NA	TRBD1	CASSISDRVNSPLHF	TGTGCCAGCAGTATAAGCGACAGGGTGAACTCACCCCTCCACTTT
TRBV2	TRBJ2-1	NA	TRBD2	CASSEVSPSGFEQFF	TGTGCCAGCAGTGAAGTCAGCCCTAGCGGGTTTGAGCAGTTCTTC
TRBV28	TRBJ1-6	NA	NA	CASSPRGSAPLHF	TGTGCCAGCAGTCCAAGGGGTTCGGCACCCCTCCACTTT
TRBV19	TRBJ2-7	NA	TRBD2	CASRYSGLAGPYEQYF	TGTGCCAGTAGATACTCGGGGCTAGCGGGACCCTACGAGCAGTACTTC
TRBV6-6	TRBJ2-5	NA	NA	CASSYGQQETQYF	TGTGCCAGCAGTTACGGGCAGCAAGAGACCCAGTACTTC
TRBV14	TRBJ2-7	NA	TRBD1	CASSQDRGYHEQYF	TGTGCCAGCAGCCAGGACAGGGGGTACCACGAGCAGTACTTC
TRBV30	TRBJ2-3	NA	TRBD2	CAWSTTRTSVFSTDTQYF	TGTGCCTGGAGTACGACCCGGACTAGCGTTTTTTCAACAGATACGCAGTATTTT
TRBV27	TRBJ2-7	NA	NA	CASSPSLLYEQYF	TGTGCCAGCAGTCCCTCCCTACTCTACGAGCAGTACTTC
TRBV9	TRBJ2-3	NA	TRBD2	CASSVAVGGPADTQYF	TGTGCCAGCAGCGTAGCTGTGGGAGGGCCAGCAGATACGCAGTATTTT
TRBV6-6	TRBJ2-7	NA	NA	CASSPGHSYEQYF	TGTGCCAGCAGCCCGGGACACTCCTACGAGCAGTACTTC
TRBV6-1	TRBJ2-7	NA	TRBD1	CASSAPGQGAWYEQYF	TGTGCCAGCAGTGCACCGGGACAGGGGGCTTGGTACGAGCAGTACTTC
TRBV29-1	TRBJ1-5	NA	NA	CSVDPPGGNSNQPQHF	TGCAGCGTTGATCCCCCGGGGGGGAATAGCAATCAGCCCCAGCATTTT
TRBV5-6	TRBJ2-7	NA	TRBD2	CASSPTSGTYEQYF	TGTGCCAGCAGCCCGACTAGCGGAACCTACGAGCAGTACTTC
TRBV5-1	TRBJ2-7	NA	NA	CASSLDRAASKDEQYF	TGCGCCAGCAGCTTGGACAGGGCCGCTTCGAAGGACGAGCAGTACTTC
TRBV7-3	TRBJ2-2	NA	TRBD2	CASSLRGGTGELFF	TGTGCCAGCAGCTTAAGGGGGGGCACCGGGGAGCTGTTTTTT
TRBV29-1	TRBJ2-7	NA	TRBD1	CSVRQGAYEQYF	TGCAGCGTACGACAGGGTGCCTACGAGCAGTACTTC
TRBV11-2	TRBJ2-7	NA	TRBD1	CASSANQGDEQYF	TGTGCCAGCAGCGCAAATCAGGGGGACGAGCAGTACTTC
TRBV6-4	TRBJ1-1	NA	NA	CASSDSDMNTEAFF	TGTGCCAGCAGTGACTCGGACATGAACACTGAAGCTTTCTTT
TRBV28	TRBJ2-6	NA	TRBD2	CASSTSDTSGRAAGANVLTF	TGTGCCAGCAGTACCTCTGATACTAGCGGGAGGGCAGCAGGGGCCAACGTCCTGACTTTC
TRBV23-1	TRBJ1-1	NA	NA	CASSRRPRGAEAFF	TGCGCCAGCAGTCGTCGGCCTCGGGGGGCTGAAGCTTTCTTT
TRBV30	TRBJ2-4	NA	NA	CAWSVQQAKNIQYF	TGTGCCTGGAGTGTACAACAGGCCAAAAACATTCAGTACTTC
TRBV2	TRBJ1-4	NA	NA	CASSGLQGTNEKLFF	TGTGCCAGCAGTGGGTTGCAGGGAACTAATGAAAAACTGTTTTTT
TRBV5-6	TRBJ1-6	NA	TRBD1	CASSSSTGGRSPLHF	TGTGCCAGCAGCTCATCTACAGGGGGCCGATCACCCCTCCACTTT
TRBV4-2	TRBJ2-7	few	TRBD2	CASSQLAGGVSAGEQYF	TGTGCCAGCAGCCAACTAGCGGGAGGGGTTTCAGCGGGTGAGCAGTACTTC